Presented here are 25 T cell receptor beta chains from one specimen sequenced in a study of OX40 agonist ivuxolimab in advanced cancers. Only in-frame clones appear in the TCRdb table, and some are missing; sequencing was by immunoSEQ multiplex PCR. The sample yields tens of thousands of clones, 75% to 90% seen once. The sample was CD4+ or CD8+ T cells sorted from blood, taken in a trial of the OX40 agonist ivuxolimab. Receptors originate from an adult with an advanced solid tumor such as melanoma, head and neck, liver or kidney cancer.

The chain links TRBV7-8 to TRBJ1-1; D call uncertain. CDR1 is SGHVS, CDR2 FQNEAQ, per germline. The CDR3 runs to 14 residues. With 4 bases removed from V and 2 bases from J, the gap between germline ends came to 11 bases. In DNA form, the CDR3 reads TGTGCCAGCAGCTCGACACCGCGCAACACTGAAGCTTTCTTT. Its translation: CASSSTPRNTEAFF. Full variable domain (missing parts from reference TRBV7-8 and TRBJ1-1): GAGVSQSPRYKVAKRGQDVALRCDPISGHVSLFWYQQALGQGPEFLTYFQNEAQLDKSGLPSDRFFAERPEGSVSTLKIQRTQQEDSAVYLCASSSTPRNTEAFFGQGTRLTVV.

This clone was seen only a few times. The J gene is TRBJ1-5, the V gene TRBV4-3; 7 bases are a match to TRBD1. V lost 0 bases and J lost 3; bases outside the gene matches: 20. The germline V gene encodes CDR1 LGHNA and CDR2 YSLEER. CDR3 size: 21 residues. The CDR3 sequence: CASSQDQTRDSPCNLNQPQHF. The CDR3 region has the DNA TGCGCCAGCAGCCAAGACCAGACAAGGGACAGTCCCTGTAATCTCAATCAGCCCCAGCATTTT.

This clone occurred a few times. The chain has TRBV6-5 and TRBJ1-5; no clear D gene. The CDR3 length is 15 residues. Germline V gene data show CDR1 as MNHEY and CDR2 as SVGAGI. V lost 2 bases and J lost 0, with 8 bases in between. CDR3 nucleotide sequence: TGTGCCAGCAGTTACGGGCGGAATAGCAATCAGCCCCAGCATTTT. It translates to CASSYGRNSNQPQHF.

V and J are TRBV5-5 and TRBJ1-6; perhaps TRBD1 as D (6 bases). The germline V and J ends were trimmed by 0 bases and 0 bases, with 10 bases remaining between them. Germline assignment: CDR1 SGHKS and CDR2 YYEKEE (reference sequence). This CDR3 spans 17 amino acids. The CDR3 bases are TGTGCCAGCAGCTTGGCAGGGGTCAGCTCCTATAATTCACCCCTCCACTTT. It encodes CASSLAGVSSYNSPLHF.

The genes are TRBV10-3 and TRBJ2-3; D may correspond to TRBD1 or TRBD2 (5 bases each). This CDR3 is 16 amino acids long. Germline V gene sequence: CDR1 ENHRY, CDR2 SYGVKD. Trimming stripped 4 bases from V and 0 bases from J, with 14 bases between. This CDR3 reads CAISGGRTTSTDTQYF. Here the CDR3 DNA reads TGTGCCATCAGTGGAGGGCGGACAACTAGCACAGATACGCAGTATTTT.

The gene calls are TRBV7-2 and TRBJ2-1; D may be TRBD1 (5 bases). The CDR3 is made up of 11 amino acids. Trimming took off 5 bases at V and 13 bases at J, with 12 bases between the two ends. Germline CDR1 reads SGHTA; CDR2 reads FQGNSA. In DNA, the CDR3 is TGTGCCAGCAGCACAGGACGGAAACAGTTCTTC. Translated, it gives CASSTGRKQFF.

The chain is built from TRBV5-5 and TRBJ1-1; D is ambiguous. The V and J ends lost 1 base and 0 bases respectively, with 10 bases between them. Germline loops: CDR1 SGHKS, CDR2 YYEKEE (reference sequence). The CDR3 is made up of 15 amino acids. The CDR3 protein is CASSLLGSMNTEAFF. The CDR3 nucleotides are TGTGCCAGCAGCTTGTTGGGCAGTATGAACACTGAAGCTTTCTTT.

This clone has a single count. The gene calls are TRBV7-8 and TRBJ2-5, with a possible D match to TRBD1 (6 bases). V dropped 4 bases and J dropped 1 base, with 13 bases sitting between them. Germline V gives CDR1 SGHVS, CDR2 FQNEAQ. The CDR3 loop spans 15 amino acids. The CDR3 protein is CASSWAGARQETQYF. CDR3 nucleotides: TGTGCCAGCAGCTGGGCAGGGGCCCGCCAAGAGACCCAGTACTTC.

The chain carries TRBV28 and TRBJ1-2; a possible D gene is TRBD1 (5 bases). The germline V and J ends were trimmed by 10 bases and 4 bases, with 13 bases remaining between them. CDR1 and CDR2 (germline): MDHEN, SYDVKM. The CDR3 has 12 amino acids. The CDR3 region is CATGTLIYGYTF. The CDR3 region has the DNA TGTGCCACCGGGACTCTTATCTATGGCTACACCTTC.

The rearrangement uses TRBV5-1 and TRBJ1-3, with D unclear. CDR3 length: 15 amino acids. The V end lost 6 bases, the J end lost 4 bases, and 17 bases lay between the germline ends. Per the germline V gene, CDR1 is SGHRS and CDR2 is YFSETQ. The CDR3 coding sequence is TGCGCCAGCATTCTCAAGCCGGGATCAGGAAACACCATATATTTT. Residues: CASILKPGSGNTIYF.

The chain is built from TRBV4-3 and TRBJ2-7, with unresolved D. Trimming left V 3 bases short and J 0 bases short, with 6 bases between. The CDR3 runs 13 residues. In germline, CDR1 is LGHNA, CDR2 YSLEER. CDR3 bases: TGCGCCAGCAGCCAGTTACCCTCCTACGAGCAGTACTTC. Translated: CASSQLPSYEQYF.

This clone came up a few times. The chain carries TRBV5-1 and TRBJ2-7, with D possibly matching TRBD2 (5 bases). Trimming left V 7 bases short and J 2 bases short, with 10 bases between. CDR1 is SGHRS, CDR2 YFSETQ, per germline. CDR3 size: 12 residues. The CDR3 DNA sequence: TGCGCCAGCGGCGGGTCCCCCTACGAGCAGTACTTC. Protein product: CASGGSPYEQYF.

The chain recombines TRBV1 with TRBJ2-3; the table names TRBD2, a call not compared with the DNA. TRBV1 is given as a pseudogene. This CDR3 region has 19 residues. CDR3 residues: CTSSQDGSGGPLSTDTQYF. CDR3 bases: TGCACCAGCAGCCAAGACGGTAGCGGGGGACCTCTTAGCACAGATACGCAGTATTTT.

V gene TRBV18 combines with J gene TRBJ2-7, with 8 bases fitting TRBD2. After removal of 5 bases from V and 0 bases from J, the junction contained 6 bases not matched to a gene. CDR1 KGHSH and CDR2 LQKENI come from the germline V gene. The CDR3 has 15 residues. The CDR3 sequence: CASSGPGTSSYEQYF. CDR3 nucleotides: TGTGCCAGCTCAGGACCCGGGACTAGCTCCTACGAGCAGTACTTC. The variable domain in full, with the rest retrieved from reference TRBV18 and TRBJ2-7, is NAGVMQNPRHLVRRRGQEARLRCSPMKGHSHVYWYRQLPEEGLKFMVYLQKENIIDESGMPKERFSAEFPKEGPSILRIQQVVRGDSAAYFCASSGPGTSSYEQYFGPGTRLTVT.

In DNA form, the CDR3 reads TGCGCCAGCAGCCGAGGAATTGGGACAGCAGATACGCAGTATTTT. Translated: CASSRGIGTADTQYF. The chain has TRBV4-3 and TRBJ2-3; TRBD1 aligns across 7 bases. CDR3 length: 15 residues. The germline gives CDR1 LGHNA, CDR2 YSLEER. Germline trimming cut 4 bases from V and 4 bases from J; bases unmatched to any gene: 8.

The chain has TRBV10-2 and TRBJ2-5, with D possibly matching TRBD1 (6 bases). Trimming left V 9 bases short and J 5 bases short, with 10 bases between. The CDR3 length is 11 residues. Germline loops: CDR1 WSHSY, CDR2 SAAADI. The CDR3 DNA sequence: TGCGCCAGTAGGGGGTTGGAGACCCAGTACTTC. It specifies CASRGLETQYF.

The chain is built from TRBV10-1 and TRBJ2-1, with D possibly being TRBD2 (5 bases). Germline values: CDR1 WNHNN, CDR2 SYGVQD (reference sequence). The V end was cut by 0 bases, the J end by 10 bases, with 7 bases between. The CDR3 has 12 amino acids. CDR3 protein: CASSESRREQFF. The CDR3 region has the DNA TGCGCCAGCAGTGAGTCCCGGAGGGAGCAGTTCTTC.

The V call is TRBV5-1, the J call TRBJ2-5, with unresolved D. The germline V gene has CDR1 SGHRS and CDR2 YFSETQ. The CDR3 has 16 amino acids. Trimming took 0 bases from V and 2 from J, leaving 14 bases between them. CDR3 nucleotide sequence: TGCGCCAGCAGCTTGGATTCTGAAGGCCCGCAAGAGACCCAGTACTTC. It specifies CASSLDSEGPQETQYF.

The chain couples TRBV6-5 to TRBJ2-7, with 9 bases matching TRBD1. The germline V gene has CDR1 MNHEY and CDR2 SVGAGI. With 4 bases clipped from V and 6 bases from J, the junction kept 4 bases outside the gene matches. The CDR3 is made up of 13 amino acids. CDR3 in DNA: TGTGCCAGCAGTTTATTGGGACAGGGCGAGCAGTACTTC. Amino acids: CASSLLGQGEQYF.

The chain is built from TRBV5-1 and TRBJ2-2; D is uncertain. The CDR3 is made up of 14 amino acids. Trimming stripped 6 bases from V and 3 bases from J, with 12 bases between. Germline CDR1 is SGHRS and CDR2 is YFSETQ. CDR3 amino acids: CASISSWDTGELFF. DNA of the CDR3: TGCGCCAGCATATCCAGTTGGGACACCGGGGAGCTGTTTTTT. The full variable domain, in which reference TRBV5-1 and TRBJ2-2 provide the parts outside the CDR3, is KAGVTQTPRYLIKTRGQQVTLSCSPISGHRSVSWYQQTPGQGLQFLFEYFSETQRNKGNFPGRFSGRQFSNSRSEMNVSTLELGDSALYLCASISSWDTGELFFGEGSRLTVL.

The chain links TRBV30 to TRBJ2-7; 10 nucleotides line up with TRBD1. V trimming: 1 base; J trimming: 7 bases; junction bases outside the gene matches: 10. This CDR3 contains 15 residues. Germline CDR1 and CDR2: GTSNPN and SVGIG (reference sequence). The CDR3 loop is CAWSEGGQGTREQYF. For the CDR3, the DNA is TGTGCCTGGAGTGAGGGGGGACAGGGGACGAGGGAGCAGTACTTC.

This rearrangement joins TRBV6-1 to TRBJ2-3, with D tentatively TRBD1 or TRBD2 (5 bases each). The CDR3 is made up of 15 amino acids. The V end lost 6 bases, the J end lost 1 base, and 14 bases lay between the germline ends. Germline V gene lookup returns CDR1 MNHNS and CDR2 SASEGT. The CDR3 DNA reads TGTGCCAGCAGCTCGGGACGGTCGCGCACAGATACGCAGTATTTT. Translating gives CASSSGRSRTDTQYF.

This clone is a singleton in its sample. This chain uses TRBV5-5 with TRBJ1-2, with D uncertain. Germline V gives CDR1 SGHKS, CDR2 YYEKEE (reference sequence). Trimming took 6 bases from V and 7 from J, leaving 19 bases between them. This CDR3 contains 14 residues. The CDR3 is CASTVAGDGVGYTF. CDR3 DNA: TGTGCCAGCACTGTAGCCGGGGATGGGGTTGGCTACACCTTC.

This clone was observed a single time. V usage is TRBV11-2 and J usage is TRBJ2-7; 10 nucleotides line up with TRBD1. Looked up from germline, CDR1 is SGHAT and CDR2 is FQNNGV. The CDR3 sequence is 16 residues long. V dropped 5 bases and J dropped 4; count of bases not matched to a gene: 11. CDR3 region: CASSPRQGAGQYEQYF. For the CDR3, the DNA is TGTGCCAGCAGCCCCCGACAGGGGGCGGGCCAATACGAGCAGTACTTC.

The rearrangement links TRBV10-3 to TRBJ2-1; D call uncertain. CDR1 and CDR2 from the germline V gene are ENHRY and SYGVKD. Trimming took 10 bases from V and 4 from J, leaving 14 bases between them. This CDR3 comprises 13 residues. The CDR3 region has the DNA TGTGCCACCAAAGAAGAAGCTTACAATGAGCAGTTCTTC. This gives the protein CATKEEAYNEQFF.